This T cell receptor beta chain was documented in a study of molecular identifiers for immune sequencing clone quantification. When naive CD8 T cells were sorted, they were gated as CD8+CD4-CCR7+CD45RA+. This clonotype was observed many times. Bulk TCR libraries were made with methods that had been previously described and with listed TCR primers. A single record per CDR3 protein comes from TCRdb applying MiXCR to the PCR reads. This sample carries some 70,000 distinct CDR3 sequences, roughly 18% of them seen once, and the ten largest clones take around 1.5%. V dropped 3 bases and J dropped 2 bases, with 12 bases sitting between them. The CDR3 totals 15 residues. Per germline, CDR1 MDHEN and CDR2 SYDVKM.

The TCR originated in a human donor in good health. Some libraries in this study had Jurkat cell RNA spiked in. The source material was naive CD8+ T cells from blood, with Jurkat cell RNA spiked in. Specified subset: FACS-sorted CD8+CD4-CCR7+CD45RA+ naive T cells. The gene calls are TRBV28 and TRBJ2-3; weak D call: TRBD1 (5 bases). CDR3 amino acids: CASSFLQGNTDTQYF. The CDR3 DNA sequence: TGTGCCAGCAGTTTTCTTCAGGGTAACACAGATACGCAGTATTTT. Combining the CDR3 with reference TRBV28 and TRBJ2-3 gives the whole variable domain DVKVTQSSRYLVKRTGEKVFLECVQDMDHENMFWYRQDPGLGLRLIYFSYDVKMKEKGDIPEGYSVSREKKERFSLILESASTNQTSMYLCASSFLQGNTDTQYFGPGTRLTVL.